This T cell receptor (beta chain) was sequenced in a study of beta chain features in type 1 diabetes. Study conclusions and caveats: In all four CD4+ subsets, TCRB CDR3 length was significantly, moderately reduced in type 1 diabetes.

The sequenced template was cDNA made from the entire isolated RNA. The method was immunoSEQ multiplex PCR; TCRdb's version includes in-frame clones alone and lacks a portion of them. The sample has roughly 160,000 clones; around 8% are singletons. In this sample, this clone turned up a few times. Its specificity is not known. Sequenced material: central memory CD4+ T cells from blood. The clonotype was recovered from a woman in her late teens or twenties with type 1 diabetes.

The CDR3: CASSGQVGGELFF. The CDR3 coding sequence is TGTGCCAGCAGTGGCCAGGTTGGCGGGGAGCTGTTTTTT. V and J are TRBV2 and TRBJ2-2; D call uncertain. Deletions cut 4 bases from V and 7 bases from J, with 10 bases between. Per the germline V gene, CDR1 is SNHLY and CDR2 is FYNNEI. The CDR3 is 13 residues long.